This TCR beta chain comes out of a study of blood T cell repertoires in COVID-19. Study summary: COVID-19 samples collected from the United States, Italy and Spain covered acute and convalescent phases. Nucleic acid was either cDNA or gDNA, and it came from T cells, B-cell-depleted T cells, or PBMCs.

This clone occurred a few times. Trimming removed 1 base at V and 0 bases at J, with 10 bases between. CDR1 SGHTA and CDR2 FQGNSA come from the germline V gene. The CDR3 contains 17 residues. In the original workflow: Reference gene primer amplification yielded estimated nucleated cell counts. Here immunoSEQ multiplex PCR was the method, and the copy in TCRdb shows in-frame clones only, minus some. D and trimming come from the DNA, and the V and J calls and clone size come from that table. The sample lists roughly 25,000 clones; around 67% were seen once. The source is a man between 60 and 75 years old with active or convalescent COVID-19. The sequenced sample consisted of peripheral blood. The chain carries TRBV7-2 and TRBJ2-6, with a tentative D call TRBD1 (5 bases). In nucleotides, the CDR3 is TGTGCCAGCAGCTTAGATAGGGGCAGCTCTGGGGCCAACGTCCTGACTTTC. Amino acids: CASSLDRGSSGANVLTF.